The T cell receptor (beta chain) described here comes from a study of long-term antiretroviral therapy in people with HIV. Whole-study findings and limits: It was not possible to obtain data on ART adherence, viral resistance or therapy changes.

People in the study who had HIV all got their treatment in the United States. Turning to this clone: Its antigen is not known.

Survey-level resolution applied to immunoSEQ assay v3.0. The table came from immunoSEQ multiplex PCR; TCRdb's copy has only in-frame clones and leaves some out. The repertoire includes around 8,600 clones, roughly 80% of them detected once, and 23% sits in the top ten. CDR3 length equals 13 residues. Germline V gene data show CDR1 as SEHNR and CDR2 as FQNEAQ (reference sequence). After removal of 2 bases from V and 9 bases from J, the junction contained 5 bases not matched to a gene. This TCR came from a man aged 40-50 years with HIV. The chain has TRBV7-9 and TRBJ2-5; 8 bases are shared with TRBD1. This material consisted of unsorted PBMCs, taken 0.6 years before starting antiretroviral therapy. The CDR3 nucleotides are TGTGCCAGCAGCTTAAACCTACAGGGGGCCCAGTACTTC. This encodes CASSLNLQGAQYF. The variable domain in full, completed from reference TRBV7-9 and TRBJ2-5, reads DTGVSQNPRHKITKRGQNVTFRCDPISEHNRLYWYRQTLGQGPEFLTYFQNEAQLEKSRLLSDRFSAERPKGSFSTLEIQRTEQGDSAMYLCASSLNLQGAQYFGPGTRLLVL.